Each of the 8 T cell receptor beta chains below was sequenced from the same sample in a study of radiotherapy plus CTLA-4 blockade in lung cancer. Using immunoSEQ multiplex PCR, the repertoire was profiled, and TCRdb retains in-frame clones only, with some absent. The sample has tens of thousands of clones; roughly 77% are singletons. The sample was peripheral blood, taken from a patient treated with radiotherapy plus ipilimumab. Receptors were obtained from a human donor with non-small cell lung cancer who had a complete response to radiotherapy plus ipilimumab.

The chain employs TRBV19 and TRBJ2-3; 9 bases fit TRBD1. Looked up from germline, CDR1 is LNHDA and CDR2 is SQIVND (reference sequence). CDR3 length: 15 amino acids. V shed 4 bases, J shed 4 bases, and the junction held 6 bases outside the gene matches. This CDR3 is CASSKPGQGADTQYF. CDR3 nucleotide sequence: TGTGCCAGTAGTAAACCGGGACAGGGTGCAGATACGCAGTATTTT. The variable domain in full, completed from reference TRBV19 and TRBJ2-3, reads DGGITQSPKYLFRKEGQNVTLSCEQNLNHDAMYWYRQDPGQGLRLIYYSQIVNDFQKGDIAEGYSVSREKKESFPLTVTSAQKNPTAFYLCASSKPGQGADTQYFGPGTRLTVL.

The chain carries TRBV14 and TRBJ1-2; tentative D call: TRBD1 (5 bases). This CDR3 is built from 15 residues. Germline values: CDR1 SGHDN, CDR2 FVKESK. Trimming shortened V by 0 bases and J by 6 bases, and 14 bases separated the two germline ends. CDR3 residues: CASSQEHRGVDGYTF. The DNA for the CDR3 is TGTGCCAGCAGCCAAGAGCACCGGGGGGTGGATGGCTACACCTTC.

The gene calls are TRBV9 and TRBJ2-5; weak D call: TRBD2 (5 bases). The V and J ends lost 3 bases and 0 bases respectively, with 9 bases between them. Germline CDR1 reads SGDLS; CDR2 reads YYNGEE. The CDR3 covers 14 residues. CDR3 nucleotides: TGTGCCAGCAGCGCCGCCGGGAACCAAGAGACCCAGTACTTC. This gives the protein CASSAAGNQETQYF.

The chain combines TRBV18 with TRBJ1-6, with a possible D match to TRBD1 (5 bases). Deletions cut 1 base from V and 0 bases from J, with 10 bases between. Germline V gene lookup returns CDR1 KGHSH and CDR2 LQKENI. The CDR3 consists of 17 residues. The CDR3 protein is CASSPQGILSYNSPLHF. The DNA of the CDR3 is TGTGCCAGCTCACCACAGGGGATACTCTCCTATAATTCACCCCTCCACTTT. Supplemented by reference TRBV18 and TRBJ1-6, the full variable domain reads NAGVMQNPRHLVRRRGQEARLRCSPMKGHSHVYWYRQLPEEGLKFMVYLQKENIIDESGMPKERFSAEFPKEGPSILRIQQVVRGDSAAYFCASSPQGILSYNSPLHFGNGTRLTVT.

The chain recombines TRBV6-5 with TRBJ2-6; no definite D call. Between the trimmed V and J ends, which lost 2 bases and 7 bases, there was a span of 9 bases. CDR1 is MNHEY and CDR2 is SVGAGI in the germline V gene. This CDR3 has 14 residues. The CDR3 DNA sequence: TGTGCCAGCAGTTACAAGCCCCCCGCCAACGTCCTGACTTTC. Translating it yields CASSYKPPANVLTF.

The chain joins TRBV6-1 to TRBJ2-7; 7 bases match TRBD1. With 7 bases clipped from V and 4 bases from J, the junction kept 10 bases outside the gene matches. CDR1 and CDR2 (germline): MNHNS, SASEGT. The CDR3 covers 14 residues. The CDR3 DNA sequence: TGTGCCAGCACCTCGACAGGGCTCACTTACGAGCAGTACGTC. The encoded protein is CASTSTGLTYEQYV.

This rearrangement joins TRBV5-3 to TRBJ2-5, with 13 bases identical to TRBD2. TRBV5-3 is recorded as an ORF, its role being uncertain. There are 21 residues in the CDR3. V trimming: 4 bases; J trimming: 5 bases; junction bases outside the gene matches: 23. In nucleotides, the CDR3 is TGTGCCAGAAGCGTCCTGCCAGGCCGGACTAGCGGGAGCGACTGTGGGGAGACCCAGTACTTC. The encoded protein is CARSVLPGRTSGSDCGETQYF.

This clone has only a few counts. V gene TRBV6-5 combines with J gene TRBJ2-2; 14 bases match TRBD2. This CDR3 comprises 15 residues. Germline values: CDR1 MNHEY, CDR2 SVGAGI. The J segment lost 8 bases and the V segment lost 2 bases, leaving 1 base of the junction unmatched. CDR3 in amino acids: CASSYGTSGSGELFF. The CDR3 DNA reads as TGTGCCAGCAGTTACGGGACTAGCGGGAGTGGGGAGCTGTTTTTT.